These T cell receptor beta chains were read from a single sample in a study of CD8+ T cells in alopecia areata. Clones were sequenced by immunoSEQ multiplex PCR, and TCRdb holds only the in-frame ones, with some missing. The profile shows under 70,000 clones, around 97% of them singletons. Source: CD8+ T cells sorted from blood, taken at week 0. These receptors were taken from a human donor with alopecia areata. Each CDR3 is given with its conserved first and last residue. Fields, in order: CDR3 protein, CDR3 DNA, J gene, clone size, V gene, D gene. D genes are given only for firm matches. Size is stated for part of the rows, as once, few or many counts, or as a class when the clone is expanded.

CDR3 protein: CASGTKETQYF; CDR3 DNA: TGTGCCAGCGGAACCAAAGAGACCCAGTACTTC; J gene: TRBJ2-5; clone size: -; V gene: TRBV6-5; D gene: -
CDR3 protein: CASSLLAGAYNEQFF; CDR3 DNA: TGTGCCAGCAGCTTACTAGCGGGGGCATACAATGAGCAGTTCTTC; J gene: TRBJ2-1; clone size: -; V gene: TRBV5-4; D gene: TRBD2
CDR3 protein: CASSQFRGSQETQYF; CDR3 DNA: TGCGCCAGCAGCCAATTTCGCGGGTCTCAAGAGACCCAGTACTTC; J gene: TRBJ2-5; clone size: -; V gene: TRBV4-3; D gene: -
CDR3 protein: CASSLRGRGPYEQYF; CDR3 DNA: TGTGCCAGTAGCCTCCGGGGCAGGGGGCCCTACGAGCAGTACTTC; J gene: TRBJ2-7; clone size: -; V gene: TRBV19; D gene: TRBD1
CDR3 protein: CATGGIYGYTF; CDR3 DNA: TGTGCCACCGGAGGTATCTATGGCTACACCTTC; J gene: TRBJ1-2; clone size: -; V gene: TRBV19; D gene: -
CDR3 protein: CASSYAPGQSRETQYF; CDR3 DNA: TGCGCCAGCAGCTACGCCCCGGGACAGTCCCGAGAGACCCAGTACTTC; J gene: TRBJ2-5; clone size: -; V gene: TRBV5-1; D gene: TRBD1
CDR3 protein: CASSQVGDSLSYEQYF; CDR3 DNA: TGCGCCAGCAGCCAAGTAGGGGACAGCCTCTCCTACGAGCAGTACTTC; J gene: TRBJ2-7; clone size: -; V gene: TRBV4-1; D gene: TRBD1
CDR3 protein: CASRDGLNQPQHF; CDR3 DNA: TGTGCCAGTCGGGACGGCTTGAATCAGCCCCAGCATTTT; J gene: TRBJ1-5; clone size: -; V gene: TRBV19; D gene: -
CDR3 protein: CALRVLNTEAFF; CDR3 DNA: TGTGCCCTTAGGGTATTGAACACTGAAGCTTTCTTT; J gene: TRBJ1-1; clone size: -; V gene: TRBV7-2; D gene: -
CDR3 protein: CASSRFRDTQQDTQYF; CDR3 DNA: TGCGCCAGCAGCCGATTCCGGGACACCCAGCAGGATACGCAGTATTTT; J gene: TRBJ2-3; clone size: -; V gene: TRBV4-3; D gene: -
CDR3 protein: CASSYSAGLAETQYF; CDR3 DNA: TGTGCCAGCAGTTACTCGGCAGGGCTTGCGGAGACCCAGTACTTC; J gene: TRBJ2-5; clone size: -; V gene: TRBV6-5; D gene: -
CDR3 protein: CATSKRYGAIADTQYF; CDR3 DNA: TGTGCCACCAGCAAGCGATATGGGGCGATCGCAGATACGCAGTATTTT; J gene: TRBJ2-3; clone size: -; V gene: TRBV15; D gene: -
CDR3 protein: CASSQELADYTDTQYF; CDR3 DNA: TGCGCCAGCAGCCAAGAACTAGCGGACTACACAGATACGCAGTATTTT; J gene: TRBJ2-3; clone size: -; V gene: TRBV4-3; D gene: TRBD2
CDR3 protein: CASSETVTSGAYNEQFF; CDR3 DNA: TGTGCCAGCAGTGAAACTGTGACTAGCGGGGCCTACAATGAGCAGTTCTTC; J gene: TRBJ2-1; clone size: -; V gene: TRBV6-1; D gene: TRBD2
CDR3 protein: CASSQLAGEGGSYNEQFF; CDR3 DNA: TGTGCCAGCAGCCAACTAGCGGGGGAAGGAGGGTCCTACAATGAGCAGTTCTTC; J gene: TRBJ2-1; clone size: once; V gene: TRBV7-9; D gene: TRBD2
CDR3 protein: CASSLVWEGSEQYF; CDR3 DNA: TGCGCCAGCAGCTTGGTATGGGAAGGAAGCGAGCAGTACTTC; J gene: TRBJ2-7; clone size: -; V gene: TRBV5-1; D gene: -
CDR3 protein: CASPTQYF; CDR3 DNA: TGTGCCAGCCCGACGCAGTATTTT; J gene: TRBJ2-3; clone size: few; V gene: TRBV6-5; D gene: -
CDR3 protein: CASSLAGGGPHNEQFF; CDR3 DNA: TGTGCCAGCAGCTTAGCCGGGGGCGGCCCCCACAATGAGCAGTTCTTC; J gene: TRBJ2-1; clone size: -; V gene: TRBV7-2; D gene: -
CDR3 protein: CASSSGGGDQETQYF; CDR3 DNA: TGTGCCAGCAGCTCCGGAGGGGGGGACCAAGAGACCCAGTACTTC; J gene: TRBJ2-5; clone size: -; V gene: TRBV9; D gene: -
CDR3 protein: CSVEATSGEGDTQYF; CDR3 DNA: TGCAGCGTTGAAGCGACTAGCGGGGAGGGTGATACGCAGTATTTT; J gene: TRBJ2-3; clone size: -; V gene: TRBV29-1; D gene: TRBD2
CDR3 protein: CASSFGQRNYGYTF; CDR3 DNA: TGTGCCAGCAGCTTCGGACAGAGGAACTATGGCTACACCTTC; J gene: TRBJ1-2; clone size: -; V gene: TRBV7-2; D gene: -
CDR3 protein: CASSLSGQQETQYF; CDR3 DNA: TGTGCCAGCAGTTTATCGGGGCAGCAAGAGACCCAGTACTTC; J gene: TRBJ2-5; clone size: -; V gene: TRBV27; D gene: -
CDR3 protein: CASSLVPSNEQFF; CDR3 DNA: TGTGCCAGCAGTTTGGTCCCAAGCAATGAGCAGTTCTTC; J gene: TRBJ2-1; clone size: -; V gene: TRBV27; D gene: -
CDR3 protein: CASSPDYYEQYF; CDR3 DNA: TGTGCCAGCAGTCCCGACTACTACGAGCAGTACTTC; J gene: TRBJ2-7; clone size: -; V gene: TRBV27; D gene: -
CDR3 protein: CASSVARDSLQETQYF; CDR3 DNA: TGTGCCAGCAGCGTAGCGCGGGACAGCCTCCAAGAGACCCAGTACTTC; J gene: TRBJ2-5; clone size: -; V gene: TRBV9; D gene: -
CDR3 protein: CASSQVGAGELFF; CDR3 DNA: TGTGCCAGCAGCCAAGTGGGTGCCGGGGAGCTGTTTTTT; J gene: TRBJ2-2; clone size: -; V gene: TRBV14; D gene: -
CDR3 protein: CATSKYRDYNEQFF; CDR3 DNA: TGTGCCACCAGCAAATACAGGGATTACAATGAGCAGTTCTTC; J gene: TRBJ2-1; clone size: -; V gene: TRBV15; D gene: -
CDR3 protein: CASSQTGVAYEQYF; CDR3 DNA: TGCGCCAGCAGCCAAACAGGGGTCGCCTACGAGCAGTACTTC; J gene: TRBJ2-7; clone size: -; V gene: TRBV4-1; D gene: TRBD1
CDR3 protein: CSVPLENTGELFF; CDR3 DNA: TGCAGCGTGCCCCTAGAGAACACCGGGGAGCTGTTTTTT; J gene: TRBJ2-2; clone size: -; V gene: TRBV29-1; D gene: -
CDR3 protein: CASSQGEQGSFAYEQYF; CDR3 DNA: TGTGCCAGCAGCCAAGGAGAACAGGGAAGCTTCGCCTACGAGCAGTACTTC; J gene: TRBJ2-7; clone size: once; V gene: TRBV4-2; D gene: -
CDR3 protein: CASSTAGVGTQYF; CDR3 DNA: TGTGCCAGCAGCACCGCAGGGGTGGGTACGCAGTATTTT; J gene: TRBJ2-3; clone size: -; V gene: TRBV7-6; D gene: -
CDR3 protein: CASSPRRTAGTEAFF; CDR3 DNA: TGTGCCAGCAGCCCCAGAAGGACGGCCGGGACTGAAGCTTTCTTT; J gene: TRBJ1-1; clone size: few; V gene: TRBV7-9; D gene: -
CDR3 protein: CASSFDMSSYNSPLHF; CDR3 DNA: TGTGCCAGCAGCTTCGACATGAGCTCCTATAATTCACCCCTCCACTTT; J gene: TRBJ1-6; clone size: -; V gene: TRBV7-9; D gene: -
CDR3 protein: CASSQGQGAYNEQFF; CDR3 DNA: TGTGCCAGCAGCCAGGGACAGGGGGCCTACAATGAGCAGTTCTTC; J gene: TRBJ2-1; clone size: -; V gene: TRBV7-9; D gene: TRBD1
CDR3 protein: CSAPRGNEQFF; CDR3 DNA: TGCAGTGCTCCTAGGGGGAATGAGCAGTTCTTC; J gene: TRBJ2-1; clone size: -; V gene: TRBV20-1; D gene: -
CDR3 protein: CSAVTSGGEVDEQFF; CDR3 DNA: TGCAGCGCCGTCACTAGCGGGGGGGAGGTGGATGAGCAGTTCTTC; J gene: TRBJ2-1; clone size: -; V gene: TRBV29-1; D gene: TRBD2
CDR3 protein: CASTTDRARNYEQYF; CDR3 DNA: TGTGCCAGCACCACGGACAGGGCCAGGAACTACGAGCAGTACTTC; J gene: TRBJ2-7; clone size: -; V gene: TRBV6-5; D gene: TRBD1
CDR3 protein: CASSPSGVYEQYF; CDR3 DNA: TGTGCCAGCAGCCCATCGGGGGTCTACGAGCAGTACTTC; J gene: TRBJ2-7; clone size: few; V gene: TRBV7-3; D gene: -
CDR3 protein: CASSLETGTMRVQFF; CDR3 DNA: TGTGCCAGCAGCTTAGAGACAGGGACAATGAGGGTGCAGTTCTTC; J gene: TRBJ2-1; clone size: -; V gene: TRBV7-9; D gene: TRBD1
CDR3 protein: CASSLEGGPGAGELFF; CDR3 DNA: TGTGCCAGCAGCTTAGAGGGGGGGCCCGGCGCCGGGGAGCTGTTTTTT; J gene: TRBJ2-2; clone size: -; V gene: TRBV7-9; D gene: -
CDR3 protein: CASSSDPGNEQFF; CDR3 DNA: TGTGCCAGCAGCTCCGACCCGGGGAATGAGCAGTTCTTC; J gene: TRBJ2-1; clone size: -; V gene: TRBV11-2; D gene: -
CDR3 protein: CASSLGGTGGPDTQYF; CDR3 DNA: TGTGCCAGCAGTCTTGGCGGGACAGGGGGACCAGATACGCAGTATTTT; J gene: TRBJ2-3; clone size: -; V gene: TRBV2; D gene: TRBD1
CDR3 protein: CASSLSYRTDTQYF; CDR3 DNA: TGTGCCAGCAGCTTGAGCTACCGCACAGATACGCAGTATTTT; J gene: TRBJ2-3; clone size: -; V gene: TRBV7-9; D gene: -
CDR3 protein: CASSLLPWPNNEQFF; CDR3 DNA: TGTGCCAGCAGTTTATTGCCTTGGCCTAACAATGAGCAGTTCTTC; J gene: TRBJ2-1; clone size: -; V gene: TRBV27; D gene: -
CDR3 protein: CASSSDLTYGYTF; CDR3 DNA: TGTGCCAGCAGTTCGGACTTGACATACGGCTACACCTTC; J gene: TRBJ1-2; clone size: -; V gene: TRBV27; D gene: -
CDR3 protein: CASSTSLAGGPTDTQYF; CDR3 DNA: TGTGCCAGTAGTACCTCACTAGCGGGGGGTCCCACAGATACGCAGTATTTT; J gene: TRBJ2-3; clone size: -; V gene: TRBV19; D gene: TRBD2
CDR3 protein: CASSFGTGNSHEAFF; CDR3 DNA: TGTGCCAGCAGCTTCGGGACAGGGAATAGCCATGAAGCTTTCTTT; J gene: TRBJ1-1; clone size: -; V gene: TRBV7-9; D gene: TRBD1
CDR3 protein: CASSDRQGRKTQYF; CDR3 DNA: TGTGCCAGCAGCGACCGACAGGGACGGAAGACCCAGTACTTC; J gene: TRBJ2-5; clone size: -; V gene: TRBV13; D gene: TRBD1
CDR3 protein: CASSQERTGNTEAFF; CDR3 DNA: TGCGCCAGCAGCCAAGAACGGACCGGGAACACTGAAGCTTTCTTT; J gene: TRBJ1-1; clone size: -; V gene: TRBV4-1; D gene: -
CDR3 protein: CASSYPTGVDQPQHF; CDR3 DNA: TGTGCCAGCAGTTACCCGACAGGGGTAGATCAGCCCCAGCATTTT; J gene: TRBJ1-5; clone size: -; V gene: TRBV6-6; D gene: TRBD1
CDR3 protein: CASSQDQGSYEQYF; CDR3 DNA: TGCGCCAGCAGCCAAGATCAGGGATCCTACGAGCAGTACTTC; J gene: TRBJ2-7; clone size: -; V gene: TRBV4-1; D gene: -
CDR3 protein: CASSGTGEYNEQFF; CDR3 DNA: TGTGCCAGTTCCGGGACAGGGGAGTACAATGAGCAGTTCTTC; J gene: TRBJ2-1; clone size: -; V gene: TRBV19; D gene: TRBD1
CDR3 protein: CASSPRSSGDEQYF; CDR3 DNA: TGTGCCAGCAGCCCTCGCTCTAGCGGTGACGAGCAGTACTTC; J gene: TRBJ2-7; clone size: -; V gene: TRBV6-5; D gene: TRBD2
CDR3 protein: CASRSAGLAGEIYNEQFF; CDR3 DNA: TGTGCCAGCAGATCGGCGGGACTAGCGGGGGAGATCTACAATGAGCAGTTCTTC; J gene: TRBJ2-1; clone size: -; V gene: TRBV27; D gene: TRBD2
CDR3 protein: CASWDRAGYTF; CDR3 DNA: TGTGCCAGCTGGGACAGGGCTGGCTACACCTTC; J gene: TRBJ1-2; clone size: -; V gene: TRBV2; D gene: TRBD1
CDR3 protein: CASSWAENTEAFF; CDR3 DNA: TGTGCCAGTAGTTGGGCAGAGAACACTGAAGCTTTCTTT; J gene: TRBJ1-1; clone size: -; V gene: TRBV19; D gene: -
CDR3 protein: CASGRDFGRGGYTF; CDR3 DNA: TGTGCCAGCGGCCGGGACTTCGGTAGGGGCGGCTACACCTTC; J gene: TRBJ1-2; clone size: -; V gene: TRBV7-8; D gene: -